This TCR beta chain was identified during a study of blood T cell repertoires in COVID-19. Some clones are missing from TCRdb's copy, which holds only in-frame ones; the method was immunoSEQ multiplex PCR. Here the sample spans 360,000 or so clones, around 90% being singletons. CDR3 length: 16 residues. Trimming stripped 3 bases from V and 2 bases from J, with 13 bases between. Per germline, CDR1 SEHNR and CDR2 FQNEAQ (reference sequence). This rearrangement joins TRBV7-9 to TRBJ2-2; no definite D call. Sequencing input: peripheral blood. This TCR was recovered from a man younger than 30 with active or convalescent COVID-19. CDR3: CASSFQRSLNTGELFF. The CDR3 DNA is TGTGCCAGCAGCTTCCAACGGTCCCTCAACACCGGGGAGCTGTTTTTT.